This T cell receptor (beta chain) was found in a study of T cell repertoires in cytomegalovirus infection (dated by TCRdb to between 2018 and 2021). About the full investigation: Because public TCR beta signatures pointed to carriage of CMV infection together with the matching HLA type, the HLA type of each donor mattered for the analysis. Points the paper makes about the study in general: The ex vivo response was dominated by HLA-C-restricted CMV-specific TCR beta clonotypes, and the single most frequent clonotype in two of eight donors was supplied by these HLA-C-restricted clonotypes. Carriers of CMV infection plus the relevant HLA type were discriminated by the cumulative frequency of public TCR beta family members in the study cohort and in an independent roughly 320-donor cohort.

In the case of this clonotype: It has no known antigen specificity. The record has no base qualities; no much larger clone is one base away.

The listed sequencing device is Illumina HiSeq 1500. The public reads were run again by TCRdb, first through fastp at Q25 and then through MiXCR, and only productive beta chains were kept. Here each entry gathers all rows of one CDR3 protein and keeps the most common genes and DNA. The sample profile shows some 450,000 distinct CDR3 sequences; 25% to 40% of them were found once. Roughly 13% of the sample belongs to the ten largest clones. As encoded in the germline V gene (reference sequence), CDR1 is SEHNR while CDR2 is FQNEAQ. The germline ends are 14 bases apart after V is trimmed by 6 bases and J by 3 bases. Measured from the cysteine to the phenylalanine, the CDR3 is 14 residues long. The only DNA kept is the CDR3, 42 bases in frame from the first base.

The chain joins TRBV7-9 to TRBJ1-1, with the D gene uncertain. Sequences were obtained from PBMCs. This clonotype originated in a human donor in good health (CMV status not recorded). Some clones in this sample may be carry-over from other donors' samples. The base sequence is TGTGCCAGCAGTGAGCTAGGCAGACACACTGAAGCTTTCTTT. The resulting protein is CASSELGRHTEAFF.